This TCR beta chain derives from a study of blood T cell repertoires in COVID-19. On the study more broadly: Both acute and convalescent COVID-19 samples were obtained from the United States, Italy and Spain. In each case, the material was cDNA or gDNA derived from T cells, B-cell-depleted T cells, or PBMCs.

Germline CDR1 and CDR2: SGHDT and YYEEEE. There are 15 residues in the CDR3. Trimming took 4 bases from V and 1 from J; bases not matched to a gene: 5. Per the original data handling: How many nucleated cells were present was estimated from reference gene primer amplification. Repertoires were generated with immunoSEQ multiplex PCR, while TCRdb's copy carries only in-frame clones and drops some. V and J calls and clone size are copied from that table; D and trimming were computed from the DNA. There are 80,000 to 90,000 clones in the sample; 87% occur only once, and approximately 5.9% lies in the top ten.

Material for sequencing was peripheral blood. The origin of this receptor is a man in his 60s with acute or convalescent COVID-19. The gene calls are TRBV5-6 and TRBJ2-5, with 9 nucleotides matching TRBD2. CDR3 in amino acids: CASSPTSGRQETQYF. Here the CDR3 DNA reads TGTGCCAGCAGCCCCACTAGCGGGCGCCAAGAGACCCAGTACTTC.